Following are 12 T cell receptor beta chains from one sample sequenced in a study of blood T cell repertoires in COVID-19. Assay used: immunoSEQ multiplex PCR; TCRdb lists only in-frame clones, some missing. The data show roughly 120,000 clones, about nine tenths seen once. Specimen: peripheral blood. The receptors derive from a human donor with active COVID-19. The donor label of this sample is uncertain.

This clone was seen once. J is TRBJ1-5 and V is TRBV6-2 or TRBV6-3; TRBD1 agrees at 8 bases. V gave up 3 bases and J gave up 3 bases; unmatched junction bases: 7. Germline V gene lookup returns CDR1 MNHEY and CDR2 SVGEGT. This CDR3 contains 16 residues. The CDR3, as DNA: TGTGCCAGCAGTTATCGAGCAGGGGGCGTCAATCAGCCCCAGCATTTT. Encoded protein: CASSYRAGGVNQPQHF.

The chain employs TRBV7-3 and TRBJ2-7; D possibly corresponds to TRBD1 (5 bases). V was cut by 3 bases and J by 6 bases, with 15 bases left in between. The CDR3 contains 14 residues. Germline assignment: CDR1 SGHTA and CDR2 FQGTGA. The CDR3 spells CASSFGLQGSEQYF. CDR3 sequence (DNA): TGTGCCAGCAGCTTCGGGCTTCAGGGTTCCGAGCAGTACTTC.

The J gene is TRBJ1-2, the V gene TRBV9, with unresolved D. V was pared by 3 bases and J by 0 bases, with 18 bases between. This CDR3 is 17 amino acids long. Germline V gives CDR1 SGDLS, CDR2 YYNGEE. In DNA, the CDR3 is TGTGCCAGCAGCGCCAGGCCGTACGGGAAATCTAACTATGGCTACACCTTC. It encodes CASSARPYGKSNYGYTF.

This rearrangement joins TRBV7-9 to TRBJ2-2; no clear D. In germline, CDR1 is SEHNR, CDR2 FQNEAQ (reference sequence). Trimming removed 5 bases from V and 0 bases from J, with 4 bases in between. The CDR3 covers 13 residues. DNA for the CDR3: TGTGCCAGCAGCAGCCCGAACACCGGGGAGCTGTTTTTT. Translating gives CASSSPNTGELFF.

The V gene is TRBV12-5, the J gene TRBJ2-3; 15 positions match TRBD2. This CDR3 region has 17 residues. V shed 6 bases, J shed 4 bases, and the junction held 8 bases outside the gene matches. CDR1 and CDR2 from the germline V gene are LGHNT and FRNRAP. CDR3 sequence reads: CASGQGLAGGAADTQYF. The CDR3 DNA sequence: TGTGCTAGTGGCCAGGGACTAGCGGGGGGCGCGGCAGATACGCAGTATTTT.

The rearrangement uses TRBV6-6 and TRBJ2-2, with TRBD1 matching 7 bases. J was trimmed by 3 bases and V by 6 bases; bases with no gene match: 7. Germline V lookup: CDR1 MNHNY, CDR2 SVGAGI (reference sequence). CDR3 length equals 15 residues. In DNA form, the CDR3 reads TGTGCCAGCAGCCAAACCGGACAGGACACCGGGGAGCTGTTTTTT. Protein: CASSQTGQDTGELFF.

The chain couples TRBV19 to TRBJ1-5; D remains unclear. Trimming took off 4 bases at V and 3 bases at J, with 10 bases between the two ends. This CDR3 is 14 amino acids long. The V gene's germline CDR1 is LNHDA and CDR2 SQIVND (reference sequence). In DNA form, the CDR3 reads TGTGCCAGTAGTACGGTGGAGAACAATCAGCCCCAGCATTTT. Translating gives CASSTVENNQPQHF.

This rearrangement joins TRBV7-8 to TRBJ2-1; TRBD2 matches at 12 bases. This CDR3 has 16 residues. J gave up 5 bases and V 5 bases, and 7 bases lay outside the gene matches. CDR1 and CDR2 (germline): SGHVS, FQNEAQ. CDR3: CASSPRTSGDNNEQFF. CDR3 bases: TGTGCCAGCAGCCCACGGACTAGCGGGGATAACAATGAGCAGTTCTTC.

The rearrangement links TRBV7-3 to TRBJ2-6, with TRBD1 matching 9 bases. This CDR3 is built from 21 residues. Looked up from germline, CDR1 is SGHTA and CDR2 is FQGTGA. Trimming took 0 bases from V and 0 from J; bases not matched to a gene: 12. The CDR3, as DNA: TGTGCCAGCAGCTTAACGGGGACAGGGCTTCTGACCGACTCTGGGGCCAACGTCCTGACTTTC. This codes for CASSLTGTGLLTDSGANVLTF. Supplemented by reference TRBV7-3 and TRBJ2-6, the full variable domain reads GAGVSQTPSNKVTEKGKYVELRCDPISGHTALYWYRQSLGQGPEFLIYFQGTGAADDSGLPNDRFFAVRPEGSVSTLKIQRTERGDSAVYLCASSLTGTGLLTDSGANVLTFGAGSRLTVL.

This clone was recorded a few times. This chain joins TRBV14 and TRBJ2-3; 13 bases agree with TRBD2. Trimming removed 4 bases from V and 10 bases from J; junction bases left unmatched: 14. Germline CDR1 and CDR2: SGHDN and FVKESK. This CDR3 has 17 residues. For the CDR3, the DNA is TGTGCCAGCAGCCGAGGGGGACTAGCGGGGACCCCAATGGCGCAGTATTTT. Protein sequence: CASSRGGLAGTPMAQYF. Based on the CDR3 plus reference TRBV14 and TRBJ2-3, the full variable domain is EAGVTQFPSHSVIEKGQTVTLRCDPISGHDNLYWYRRVMGKEIKFLLHFVKESKQDESGMPNNRFLAERTGGTYSTLKVQPAELEDSGVYFCASSRGGLAGTPMAQYFGPGTRLTVL.

This clone was detected only once. The junction shows a germline mismatch at one end, possibly a read error. The chain employs TRBV7-7 and TRBJ1-2, with no clear D. Germline CDR1 and CDR2: SSHAT and FNYEAQ (reference sequence). This CDR3 spans 16 amino acids. The CDR3 sequence is CASSLSLTNQTYGYTF. The CDR3 DNA sequence: TGTGCTAGCAGCTTATCCCTGACAAATCAGACATATGGCTACACCTTC.

The chain carries TRBV27 and TRBJ1-4, with D maybe TRBD1 (5 bases). Trimming took off 0 bases at V and 4 bases at J, with 9 bases between the two ends. This CDR3 spans 15 amino acids. The germline V gene encodes CDR1 MNHEY and CDR2 SMNVEV (reference sequence). CDR3: CASSLSGQGNEKLFF. Here the CDR3 DNA reads TGTGCCAGCAGTTTATCGGGGCAGGGTAATGAAAAACTGTTTTTT.